This TCR beta chain was captured in a study of T cell responses to AZD1222 COVID-19 vaccine. Germline lookup yields CDR1 SGHNT and CDR2 YYREEE (reference sequence). The CDR3 sequence is 13 residues long. V shed 1 base and J shed 5 bases, with 9 bases lying between them. General observations from the study: Variant regions that are unmutated are reportedly the target of nearly half of spike-specific TCRs. Donors were chiefly white British, with a greater number of females, and clonal diversity was perhaps underestimated. Sampling captured repertoires only after the peak T cell response.

Produced via immunoSEQ multiplex PCR; TCRdb's table is partial and in-frame only. The data hold 86,000 or so clones, with more than 70% observed a single time. As concerns this clone: What it recognizes is unknown.

V usage is TRBV5-4 and J usage is TRBJ1-1; no clear D gene. This sequence was found in an adult in good health. The specimen comprised peripheral blood, sampled on day 0 of AZD1222 vaccination. The CDR3 nucleotides are TGTGCCAGCAGCTTGTTTGGGGTTACTGAAGCTTTCTTT. Its translation: CASSLFGVTEAFF.